Below are 26 T cell receptor beta chains sequenced from a single sample in a study of blood T cell repertoires in COVID-19. TCRdb's copy holds only in-frame clones and misses some; the assay was immunoSEQ multiplex PCR. There are around 220,000 clones in the sample; roughly 89% occur only once, and around 6.5% lies in the top ten. Sequencing was carried out using PBMCs or T cells enriched from blood (not recorded which). The receptors come from a woman between 40 and 55 years old who had recovered from COVID-19.

The sample holds a few counts of this clone. The chain is built from TRBV5-4 and TRBJ2-7, with 10 positions matching TRBD2. Germline trimming cut 0 bases from V and 2 bases from J; bases unmatched to any gene: 5. From germline, CDR1 is SGHNT and CDR2 YYREEE (reference sequence). The CDR3 covers 16 residues. The CDR3 sequence is CASSLAASGSPYEQYF. DNA for the CDR3: TGTGCCAGCAGCTTGGCCGCTAGCGGGAGCCCCTACGAGCAGTACTTC.

The V and J genes are TRBV14 and TRBJ1-2; 7 positions match TRBD1. CDR3 length equals 16 residues. J gave up 1 base and V 4 bases, and 9 bases lay outside the gene matches. CDR1 is SGHDN, CDR2 FVKESK, per germline. CDR3 amino acids: CASSRLDRESNYGYTF. The CDR3 nucleotides are TGTGCCAGCAGCCGCCTCGACAGGGAAAGTAACTATGGCTACACCTTC.

V gene TRBV28 combines with J gene TRBJ1-2, with D possibly being TRBD1 (6 bases). In germline, CDR1 is MDHEN, CDR2 SYDVKM. V lost 3 bases and J lost 7, with 18 bases in between. The CDR3 has 15 amino acids. The CDR3 sequence is CASSFSQGSLGGYTF. For the CDR3, the DNA is TGTGCCAGCAGTTTTTCCCAGGGGTCTCTAGGTGGCTACACCTTC.

The chain employs TRBV3-1 (or the pseudogene TRBV3-2) and TRBJ2-1, with a possible D match to TRBD1 (5 bases). This CDR3 has 16 residues. Trimming took off 4 bases at V and 4 bases at J, with 17 bases between the two ends. CDR1 is LGHDT, CDR2 YNNKEL, per germline (reference sequence). This CDR3 is CASSLQGASGYNEQFF. The CDR3 coding sequence is TGTGCCAGCAGCCTCCAGGGTGCCTCGGGTTACAATGAGCAGTTCTTC.

This sequence joins TRBV5-1 and TRBJ2-3, with 12 bases matching TRBD2. The CDR3 is 13 amino acids. V gave up 9 bases and J gave up 5 bases; unmatched junction bases: 4. Germline CDR1 SGHRS, CDR2 YFSETQ. The CDR3: CATGLAGGDTQYF. Written as DNA, the CDR3 is TGCGCCACGGGACTAGCGGGTGGAGATACGCAGTATTTT.

The V and J genes are TRBV11-3 and TRBJ1-4, with no clear D. V dropped 4 bases and J dropped 8 bases, with 20 bases sitting between them. The CDR3 covers 16 residues. In germline, CDR1 is SGHNT, CDR2 YENEEA. The CDR3 reads CASSSQTPKREEKLFF. As DNA, the CDR3 is TGTGCCAGCAGCTCTCAAACGCCGAAAAGGGAGGAAAAACTGTTTTTT.

This clone was counted once. The chain carries TRBV25-1 and TRBJ2-7; TRBD1 matches 9 bases. Germline loops: CDR1 MGHDK, CDR2 SYGVNS. The junction had 5 bases not matched to a gene; V was cut back by 3 bases and J by 2 bases. The CDR3 extends over 15 amino acids. The CDR3 region has the DNA TGTGCCAGCAGTGACACAGGGGGCTATCCCTACGAGCAGTACTTC. Amino acids: CASSDTGGYPYEQYF.

This chain joins TRBV24-1 and TRBJ2-7, with TRBD2 identical over 7 bases. After removal of 9 bases from V and 0 bases from J, the junction contained 10 bases not matched to a gene. CDR1 and CDR2 (germline): KGHDR, SFDVKD. The CDR3 has 15 amino acids. CDR3 amino acids: CATSPAGSNSYEQYF. In nucleotides, the CDR3 is TGTGCCACCTCCCCAGCGGGATCCAACTCCTACGAGCAGTACTTC.

V usage is TRBV28 and J usage is TRBJ1-5; D unresolved. CDR1 is MDHEN and CDR2 is SYDVKM in the germline V gene. V was clipped by 4 bases and J by 3 bases, with 10 bases between them. This CDR3 spans 14 amino acids. CDR3 nucleotide sequence: TGTGCCAGCAGTTCGTTGAGCATCAATCAGCCCCAGCATTTT. It yields the protein CASSSLSINQPQHF. Full variable domain (remainder filled in from reference TRBV28 and TRBJ1-5): DVKVTQSSRYLVKRTGEKVFLECVQDMDHENMFWYRQDPGLGLRLIYFSYDVKMKEKGDIPEGYSVSREKKERFSLILESASTNQTSMYLCASSSLSINQPQHFGDGTRLSIL.

This clone was seen only a few times. The chain carries TRBV27 and TRBJ1-6; 9 nucleotides match TRBD1. V was pared by 4 bases and J by 10 bases, with 8 bases of the junction left unmatched. CDR1 and CDR2 (germline): MNHEY, SMNVEV (reference sequence). The CDR3 totals 15 residues. The CDR3 nucleotides are TGTGCCAGCAGTTCACAGGGGGCAATAGGATCACCCCTCCACTTT. This translates into CASSSQGAIGSPLHF.

This clone occurred a few times. The gene calls are TRBV27 and TRBJ1-1; 8 positions match TRBD1. Germline V lookup: CDR1 MNHEY, CDR2 SMNVEV (reference sequence). The CDR3 is 15 residues long. V was clipped by 4 bases and J by 0 bases; unmatched bases: 4. CDR3: CASSYGQGMNTEAFF. The CDR3, as DNA: TGTGCCAGCAGTTATGGACAGGGAATGAACACTGAAGCTTTCTTT.

The chain couples TRBV11-2 to TRBJ2-1, with TRBD2 identical over 8 bases. CDR3 length: 18 residues. Germline trimming cut 2 bases from V and 1 base from J; bases unmatched to any gene: 10. Germline values: CDR1 SGHAT, CDR2 FQNNGV. CDR3 nucleotide sequence: TGTGCCAGCAGCTTACGTCCGTTTAGCGGGACTTCCTACAATGAGCAGTTCTTC. It encodes CASSLRPFSGTSYNEQFF.

This chain uses TRBV7-3 with TRBJ2-1; TRBD2 matches 9 bases. The CDR3 spans 16 residues. Germline lookup yields CDR1 SGHTA and CDR2 FQGTGA. V lost 2 bases to trimming and J lost 6 bases; unmatched junction nucleotides: 8. CDR3 DNA sequence: TGTGCCAGCAGCTTATTTCGGGCGGGAGGGCGCAATGAGCAGTTCTTC. This encodes CASSLFRAGGRNEQFF. The variable domain in full, with the rest retrieved from reference TRBV7-3 and TRBJ2-1, is GAGVSQTPSNKVTEKGKYVELRCDPISGHTALYWYRQSLGQGPEFLIYFQGTGAADDSGLPNDRFFAVRPEGSVSTLKIQRTERGDSAVYLCASSLFRAGGRNEQFFGPGTRLTVL.

The J gene is TRBJ1-2, the V gene TRBV5-6, with D unresolved. V lost 1 base and J 0 bases, leaving 16 bases between the germline ends. This CDR3 has 17 residues. Germline V lookup: CDR1 SGHDT, CDR2 YYEEEE. The DNA of the CDR3 is TGTGCCAGCAGCTTGTGGATCGGGGAGTACTCTAACTATGGCTACACCTTC. Translation: CASSLWIGEYSNYGYTF. The full variable domain, rest sourced from reference TRBV5-6 and TRBJ1-2, is DAGVTQSPTHLIKTRGQQVTLRCSPKSGHDTVSWYQQALGQGPQFIFQYYEEEERQRGNFPDRFSGHQFPNYSSELNVNALLLGDSALYLCASSLWIGEYSNYGYTFGSGTRLTVV.

This clone appeared a single time. The gene calls are TRBV24-1 and TRBJ1-1; 9 nucleotides match TRBD1. There are 15 residues in the CDR3. Trimming took 2 bases from V and 8 from J; bases not matched to a gene: 8. Germline lookup yields CDR1 KGHDR and CDR2 SFDVKD. For the CDR3, the DNA is TGTGCCACCAGTGATTCGGGACAGGGAGGGGGCGAAGCTTTCTTT. Its translation is CATSDSGQGGGEAFF.

The chain couples TRBV19 to TRBJ2-1; TRBD2 matches at 8 bases. There are 15 residues in the CDR3. Germline lookup yields CDR1 LNHDA and CDR2 SQIVND (reference sequence). V lost 0 bases to trimming and J lost 6 bases; unmatched junction nucleotides: 4. The CDR3 protein is CASSIEGLEFNEQFF. As DNA, the CDR3 is TGTGCCAGTAGTATAGAGGGACTAGAGTTCAATGAGCAGTTCTTC.

V usage is TRBV19 and J usage is TRBJ1-1; 8 positions match TRBD1. After removal of 5 bases from V and 1 base from J, the junction contained 6 bases not matched to a gene. The CDR3 spans 15 residues. Per the germline V gene, CDR1 is LNHDA and CDR2 is SQIVND (reference sequence). For the CDR3, the DNA is TGTGCCAGTAGTTTCCGGACAGGGAGGAACACTGAAGCTTTCTTT. Its protein product is CASSFRTGRNTEAFF.

CDR3 sequence (DNA): TGTGCCAGCGCGAGGACAGGGACTAATGAAAAACTGTTTTTT. It encodes CASARTGTNEKLFF. The V and J genes are TRBV5-5 and TRBJ1-4; 8 nucleotides match TRBD1. The CDR3 covers 14 residues. Germline trimming cut 7 bases from V and 2 bases from J; bases unmatched to any gene: 4. CDR1 and CDR2 (germline): SGHKS, YYEKEE (reference sequence).

The chain has TRBV6-5 and TRBJ2-7; 7 bases map to TRBD1. Losses at the gene ends were 5 bases for V and 6 bases for J; bases not matched to a gene: 7. The CDR3 extends over 13 amino acids. Germline V gene lookup returns CDR1 MNHEY and CDR2 SVGAGI. The CDR3: CASSQTGSIEQYF. CDR3 nucleotide sequence: TGTGCCAGCAGTCAGACAGGGTCCATCGAGCAGTACTTC.

V is TRBV15 and J is TRBJ2-2, with 7 bases fitting TRBD1. This CDR3 spans 15 amino acids. J was trimmed by 5 bases and V by 3 bases; bases with no gene match: 6. CDR1 is LNHNV, CDR2 YYDKDF, per germline (reference sequence). The CDR3 loop is CATSSHRGNTGELFF. CDR3 in DNA: TGTGCCACCAGCAGCCACAGGGGAAATACCGGGGAGCTGTTTTTT.

V is TRBV28 and J is TRBJ2-7; D is unresolved. The CDR3 loop spans 12 amino acids. Germline V lookup: CDR1 MDHEN, CDR2 SYDVKM. Trimming cost V 7 bases and J 3 bases, with 10 bases left between them. CDR3 protein: CASNTPGYEQYF. For the CDR3, the DNA is TGTGCCAGCAACACTCCAGGCTACGAGCAGTACTTC. Together with reference TRBV28 and TRBJ2-7, the CDR3 gives the full variable domain: DVKVTQSSRYLVKRTGEKVFLECVQDMDHENMFWYRQDPGLGLRLIYFSYDVKMKEKGDIPEGYSVSREKKERFSLILESASTNQTSMYLCASNTPGYEQYFGPGTRLTVT.

The chain links TRBV27 to TRBJ2-5; TRBD1 is a possible D gene (5 bases). V gave up 4 bases and J gave up 6 bases, with 12 bases separating them. The germline CDR1 and CDR2 sequences are MNHEY and SMNVEV (reference sequence). The CDR3 totals 13 residues. CDR3 DNA: TGTGCCAGCAGTTCTACAGGAGCGAAGACCCAGTACTTC. It is translated as CASSSTGAKTQYF.

The chain joins TRBV2 to TRBJ1-4, with D unresolved. The CDR3 spans 14 residues. Per germline, CDR1 SNHLY and CDR2 FYNNEI. V lost 5 bases to trimming and J lost 0 bases, with 7 bases between them. The CDR3 sequence is CASSQASTNEKLFF. The CDR3 DNA sequence: TGTGCCAGCAGTCAGGCCTCAACTAATGAAAAACTGTTTTTT.

This clone was recorded once. CDR3 in amino acids: CASSPVLAGGTGEQFF. DNA for the CDR3: TGTGCCAGCAGCCCCGTCTTAGCGGGAGGGACCGGTGAGCAGTTCTTC. The rearrangement joins TRBV7-2 to TRBJ2-1; the match to TRBD2 covers 11 bases. V trimming: 5 bases; J trimming: 9 bases; junction bases outside the gene matches: 12. Germline V lookup: CDR1 SGHTA, CDR2 FQGNSA. This CDR3 is built from 16 residues.

The CDR3 nucleotides are TGTGCCAGCAGCTTGGACCTAGCGGGAGGCACAGATACGCAGTATTTT. Encoded protein: CASSLDLAGGTDTQYF. V is TRBV5-5 and J is TRBJ2-3; 10 bases are shared with TRBD2. V lost 0 bases, J lost 1 base, and 2 bases stayed unmatched. This CDR3 comprises 16 residues. The germline CDR1 and CDR2 sequences are SGHKS and YYEKEE (reference sequence).

CDR3 amino acids: CASRSASYEQYF. In DNA form, the CDR3 reads TGTGCCAGCAGAAGCGCCTCCTACGAGCAGTACTTC. This chain uses TRBV28 with TRBJ2-7, with D unresolved. Trimming shortened V by 6 bases and J by 0 bases, and 6 bases separated the two germline ends. Germline V gene sequence: CDR1 MDHEN, CDR2 SYDVKM. This CDR3 is built from 12 residues. The full variable domain, in which reference TRBV28 and TRBJ2-7 provide the parts outside the CDR3, is DVKVTQSSRYLVKRTGEKVFLECVQDMDHENMFWYRQDPGLGLRLIYFSYDVKMKEKGDIPEGYSVSREKKERFSLILESASTNQTSMYLCASRSASYEQYFGPGTRLTVT.